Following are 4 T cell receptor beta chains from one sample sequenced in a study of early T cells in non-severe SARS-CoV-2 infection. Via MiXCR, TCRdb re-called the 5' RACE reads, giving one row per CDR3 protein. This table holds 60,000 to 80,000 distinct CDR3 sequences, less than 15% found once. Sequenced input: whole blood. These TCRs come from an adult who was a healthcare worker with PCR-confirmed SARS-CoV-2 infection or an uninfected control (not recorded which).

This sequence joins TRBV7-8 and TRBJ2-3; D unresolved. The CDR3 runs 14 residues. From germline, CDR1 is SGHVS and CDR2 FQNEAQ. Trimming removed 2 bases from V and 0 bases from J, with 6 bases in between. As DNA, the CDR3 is TGTGCCAGCAGCTTAATAGGTAGCACAGATACGCAGTATTTT. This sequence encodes CASSLIGSTDTQYF.

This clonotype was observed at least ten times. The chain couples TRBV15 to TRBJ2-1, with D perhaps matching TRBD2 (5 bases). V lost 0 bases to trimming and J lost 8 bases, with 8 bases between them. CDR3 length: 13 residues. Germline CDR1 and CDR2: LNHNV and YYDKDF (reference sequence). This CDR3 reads CATSREAGDEQFF. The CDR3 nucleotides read TGTGCCACCAGCAGAGAGGCGGGTGATGAGCAGTTCTTC. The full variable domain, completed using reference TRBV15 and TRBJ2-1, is DAMVIQNPRYQVTQFGKPVTLSCSQTLNHNVMYWYQQKSSQAPKLLFHYYDKDFNNEADTPDNFQSRRPNTSFCFLDIRSPGLGDTAMYLCATSREAGDEQFFGPGTRLTVL.

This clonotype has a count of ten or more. The CDR3 region has the DNA TGTGCCAGCAGGGTGGGGTCCTATGGCTACACCTTC. Protein sequence: CASRVGSYGYTF. The rearrangement links TRBV28 to TRBJ1-2; D ambiguous. This CDR3 is 12 amino acids long. Germline V CDR1 and CDR2: MDHEN, SYDVKM. V was clipped by 6 bases and J by 4 bases, with 9 bases between them.

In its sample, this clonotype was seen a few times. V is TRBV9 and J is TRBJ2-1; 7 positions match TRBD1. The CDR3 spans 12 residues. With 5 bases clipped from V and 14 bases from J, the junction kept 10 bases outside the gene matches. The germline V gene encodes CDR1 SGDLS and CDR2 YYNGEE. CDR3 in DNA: TGTGCCAGCAGTAAAGGACAGGTGGTAAAGTTCTTC. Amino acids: CASSKGQVVKFF.